The TCR beta chain under discussion was sequenced for a study of blood T cell repertoires in COVID-19. Study-wide background: Italy, Spain and the United States were the sources of the convalescent and acute COVID-19 samples. The cDNA or gDNA used as material had been derived from T cells, B-cell-depleted T cells, or PBMCs.

Per the germline V gene, CDR1 is SGDLS and CDR2 is YYNGEE. The CDR3 is made up of 14 amino acids. Losses at the gene ends were 3 bases for V and 5 bases for J; bases not matched to a gene: 3. Generated by immunoSEQ multiplex PCR, the TCRdb table keeps only in-frame clones and is missing some. The table records around 200,000 clones, roughly 89% of them present only once. Material for sequencing was peripheral blood. This sequence joins TRBV9 and TRBJ1-4; 8 nucleotides agree with TRBD1. The receptor was derived from a man in his forties with acute or convalescent COVID-19. The CDR3 loop reads CASSATGVNEKLFF. The CDR3 DNA reads TGTGCCAGCAGCGCGACAGGGGTAAATGAAAAACTGTTTTTT.